This T cell receptor (beta chain) was sequenced during a study of T cell responses to AZD1222 COVID-19 vaccine. Clones were read by immunoSEQ multiplex PCR, and TCRdb kept only the in-frame ones, dropping some. The sample comprises approximately 85,000 clones, 65% to 90% of which are singletons, and about 6% rests with the top ten. The CDR3 spans 14 residues. The ends were cut back, 0 bases at V and 2 bases at J, with 8 bases in the middle. The germline CDR1 and CDR2 sequences are SGDLS and YYNGEE. This TCR came from an adult in good health. Sequenced material: peripheral blood, taken on day 0 of AZD1222 vaccination. The rearrangement joins TRBV9 to TRBJ2-5; D gene uncertain. The CDR3: CASSVDQEQETQYF. The CDR3 DNA follows: TGTGCCAGCAGCGTAGATCAGGAGCAAGAGACCCAGTACTTC. The variable domain in full, with the rest retrieved from reference TRBV9 and TRBJ2-5, is DSGVTQTPKHLITATGQRVTLRCSPRSGDLSVYWYQQSLDQGLQFLIQYYNGEERAKGNILERFSAQQFPDLHSELNLSSLELGDSALYFCASSVDQEQETQYFGPGTRLLVL.